This T cell receptor beta chain was retrieved from a study of blood T cell repertoires in COVID-19. CDR1 is SQVTM and CDR2 is ANQGSEA in the germline V gene. The V gene lost 1 base and the J gene lost 2 bases, with 6 bases spanning the gap. The CDR3 runs 13 residues. Libraries were prepared by immunoSEQ multiplex PCR; TCRdb keeps only in-frame clonotypes and omits some of them. The sample contains 40,000 or so clones, under 90% of which appear only once. Sequenced sample: peripheral blood. The chain recombines TRBV29-1 with TRBJ1-3, with D unresolved. This TCR was sampled from a man aged 55-75 years with COVID-19, enrolled during active disease. The CDR3 nucleotides read TGCAGCGTTGAAGGGGGAGCTGGAAACACCATATATTTT. It is translated as CSVEGGAGNTIYF.